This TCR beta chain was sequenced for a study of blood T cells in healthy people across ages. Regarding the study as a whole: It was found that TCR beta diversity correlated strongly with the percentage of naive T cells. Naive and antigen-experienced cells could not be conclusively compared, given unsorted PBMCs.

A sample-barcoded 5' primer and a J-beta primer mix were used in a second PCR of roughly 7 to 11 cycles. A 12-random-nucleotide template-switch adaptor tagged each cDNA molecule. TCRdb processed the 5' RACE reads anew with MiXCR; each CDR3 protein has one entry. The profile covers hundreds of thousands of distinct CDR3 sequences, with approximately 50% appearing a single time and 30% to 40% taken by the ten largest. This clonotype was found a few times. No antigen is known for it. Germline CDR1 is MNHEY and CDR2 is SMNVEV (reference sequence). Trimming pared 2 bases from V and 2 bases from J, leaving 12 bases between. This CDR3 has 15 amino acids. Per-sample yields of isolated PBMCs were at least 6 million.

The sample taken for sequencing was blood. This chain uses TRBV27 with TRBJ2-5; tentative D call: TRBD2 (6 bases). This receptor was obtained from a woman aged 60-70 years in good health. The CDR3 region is CASSLSLGGQETQYF. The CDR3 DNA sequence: TGTGCCAGCAGTTTAAGCCTCGGGGGTCAAGAGACCCAGTACTTC.